This T cell receptor beta chain was identified during a study of cytomegalovirus exposure and HLA in healthy donors. PCR used 60 Vbeta primers and 13 Jbeta primers. Assay: immunoSEQ multiplex PCR; the TCRdb copy retains only in-frame clones and omits some. The sample comprises around 140,000 clones, about 80% of which are singletons, and approximately 5.6% rests with the top ten. The CDR3 has 16 amino acids. The ends lost 2 bases at V and 2 bases at J; junction bases unmatched: 4. Looked up from germline, CDR1 is SGHRS and CDR2 is YFSETQ. The specimen sequenced was PBMCs. The origin of this receptor is a woman aged 40-49 years in good health and CMV-seropositive. The genes are TRBV5-1 and TRBJ2-2, with 9 positions matching TRBD2. The CDR3 DNA reads as TGCGCCAGCAGCTTTAGCGGGGGCTATAACACCGGGGAGCTGTTTTTT. Translating it yields CASSFSGGYNTGELFF.